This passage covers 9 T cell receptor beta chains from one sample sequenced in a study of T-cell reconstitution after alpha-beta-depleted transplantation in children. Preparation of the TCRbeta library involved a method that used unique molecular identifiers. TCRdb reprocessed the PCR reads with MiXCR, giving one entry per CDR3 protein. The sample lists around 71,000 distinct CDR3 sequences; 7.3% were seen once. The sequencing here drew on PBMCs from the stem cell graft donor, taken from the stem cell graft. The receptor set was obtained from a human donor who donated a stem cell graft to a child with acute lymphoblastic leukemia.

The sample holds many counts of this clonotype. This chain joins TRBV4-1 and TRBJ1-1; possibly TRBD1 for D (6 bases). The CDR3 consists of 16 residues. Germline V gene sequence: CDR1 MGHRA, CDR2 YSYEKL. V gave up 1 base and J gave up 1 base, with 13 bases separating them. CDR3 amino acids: CASSQVSGAKNTEAFF. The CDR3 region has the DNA TGCGCCAGCAGCCAAGTATCAGGGGCTAAGAACACTGAAGCTTTCTTT.

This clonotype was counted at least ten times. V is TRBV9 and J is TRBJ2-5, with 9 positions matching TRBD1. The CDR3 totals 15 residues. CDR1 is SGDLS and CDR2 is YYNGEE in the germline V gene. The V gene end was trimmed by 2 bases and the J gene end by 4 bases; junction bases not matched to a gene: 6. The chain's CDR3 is CASSVGTGMRETQYF. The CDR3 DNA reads TGTGCCAGCAGCGTCGGGACAGGGATGCGAGAGACCCAGTACTTC.

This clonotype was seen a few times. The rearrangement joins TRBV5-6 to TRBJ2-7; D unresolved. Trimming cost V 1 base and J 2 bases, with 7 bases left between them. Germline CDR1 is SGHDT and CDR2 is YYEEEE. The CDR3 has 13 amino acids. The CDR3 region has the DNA TGTGCCAGCAGCTTGATTAGCCCCTACGAGCAGTACTTC. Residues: CASSLISPYEQYF.

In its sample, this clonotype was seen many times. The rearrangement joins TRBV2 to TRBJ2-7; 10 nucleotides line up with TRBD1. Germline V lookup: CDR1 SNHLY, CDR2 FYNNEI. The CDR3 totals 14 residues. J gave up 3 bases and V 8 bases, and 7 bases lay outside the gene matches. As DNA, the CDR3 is TGTGCCAGCCGCCCGACAGGGGGCCTCTACGAGCAGTACTTC. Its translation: CASRPTGGLYEQYF.

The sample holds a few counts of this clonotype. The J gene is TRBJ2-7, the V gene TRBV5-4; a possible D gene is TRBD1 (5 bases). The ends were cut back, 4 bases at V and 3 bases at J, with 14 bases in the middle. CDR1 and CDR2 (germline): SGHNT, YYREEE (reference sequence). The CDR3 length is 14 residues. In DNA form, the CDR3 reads TGTGCCAGCAGCGGACCTGACAGTAGCTACGAGCAGTACTTC. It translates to CASSGPDSSYEQYF. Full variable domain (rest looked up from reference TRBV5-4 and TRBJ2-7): ETGVTQSPTHLIKTRGQQVTLRCSSQSGHNTVSWYQQALGQGPQFIFQYYREEENGRGNFPPRFSGLQFPNYSSELNVNALELDDSALYLCASSGPDSSYEQYFGPGTRLTVT.

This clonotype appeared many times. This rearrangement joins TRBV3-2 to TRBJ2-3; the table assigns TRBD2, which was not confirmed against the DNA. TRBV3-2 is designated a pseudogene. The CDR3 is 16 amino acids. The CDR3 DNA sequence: TGTGCCAGCAGCCAGATACAAGCGGGAGAGACAGATACGCAGTATTTT. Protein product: CASSQIQAGETDTQYF.

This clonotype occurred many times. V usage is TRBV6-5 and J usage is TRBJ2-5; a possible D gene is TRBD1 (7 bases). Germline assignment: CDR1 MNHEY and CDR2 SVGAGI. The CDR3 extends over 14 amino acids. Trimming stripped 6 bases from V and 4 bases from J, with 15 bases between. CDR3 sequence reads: CASSRPQGGETQYF. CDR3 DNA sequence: TGTGCCAGCAGCCGCCCCCAGGGGGGAGAGACCCAGTACTTC.

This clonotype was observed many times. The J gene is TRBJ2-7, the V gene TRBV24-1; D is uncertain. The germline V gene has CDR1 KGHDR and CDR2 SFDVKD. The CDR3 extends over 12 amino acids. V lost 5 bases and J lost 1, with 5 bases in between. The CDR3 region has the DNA TGTGCCACCAGTGGGGGATCCTACGAGCAGTACTTC. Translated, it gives CATSGGSYEQYF.

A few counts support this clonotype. In nucleotides, the CDR3 is TGTGCCAGTAGTATAGAACAGATCTCTGGGGCCAACGTCCTGACTTTC. Protein: CASSIEQISGANVLTF. V usage is TRBV19 and J usage is TRBJ2-6; D is unresolved. Germline lookup yields CDR1 LNHDA and CDR2 SQIVND (reference sequence). Deletions cut 0 bases from V and 0 bases from J, with 6 bases between. CDR3 length: 16 amino acids.